The sample holds many counts of the clone carrying this T cell receptor (beta chain). Its antigen remains unknown. Template switching by 5'RACE produced TCR cDNA, adding a universal primer site and UMIs. TCRdb re-analysed the 5' RACE reads in MiXCR, keeping a single row per CDR3 protein. The sample holds approximately 250,000 distinct CDR3 sequences, 3.6% seen once. This sample was taken from a study of T cells after yellow fever vaccination. Overall study context: Any fraction with a low cell number was prepared using SMART-Seq v4 Ultra Low Input.

Study results and caveats: Abundant clonotypes (contaminants from the bulk population) could be present in FACS-sorted repertoires.

The V end was cut by 4 bases, the J end by 3 bases, with 10 bases between. The CDR3 totals 13 residues. Germline lookup yields CDR1 SGHRS and CDR2 YFSETQ. The sequence derives from a man between 18 and 35 years old who received the YFV17D yellow fever vaccine. The V call is TRBV5-1, the J call TRBJ1-1; D uncertain. Material: PBMCs, obtained 15 days after the yellow fever booster vaccination. Here the CDR3 reads CASSTQEDTEAFF. The CDR3 DNA follows: TGCGCCAGCAGCACGCAGGAAGACACTGAAGCTTTCTTT.